The rows below give T cell receptor beta chains drawn from one sample of a study of regulatory T cells in long-lasting Graves disease. A single record per CDR3 protein comes from TCRdb applying MiXCR to the multiplex PCR reads. This sample has 580,000 or so distinct CDR3 sequences, with 15% to 20% found just once. The data also belong to a second study, concerning T cells in Graves' hyperthyroidism and ophthalmopathy.

Sequencing was performed on peripheral blood mononuclear cells (PBMCs), taken at new diagnosis, from a patient treated with antithyroid drugs. The source of these receptors is a man in his late teens or twenties with Graves disease. The CDR3 runs from the conserved cysteine through the conserved F or W. A D gene is named only where the DNA matches it firmly. For some rows the clone size is stated as once, few or many, or as a class when expanded; others skip it.

J gene: TRBJ2-1; V gene: TRBV19; clone size: -; D gene: -; CDR3 DNA: TGTGCCAGTAGTATCGCAGATGAGCAGTTCTTC; CDR3 protein: CASSIADEQFF
J gene: TRBJ2-5; V gene: TRBV9; clone size: few; D gene: -; CDR3 DNA: TGTGCCAGCAGCGTAGCAGGACTAAAGCAAGAGACCCAGTACTTC; CDR3 protein: CASSVAGLKQETQYF
J gene: TRBJ2-5; V gene: TRBV7-6; clone size: -; D gene: TRBD2; CDR3 DNA: TGTGCCAGCAGCTTAGGTCTAGCGGGAGAGCTCCAAGAGACCCAGTACTTC; CDR3 protein: CASSLGLAGELQETQYF
J gene: TRBJ2-1; V gene: TRBV15; clone size: -; D gene: -; CDR3 DNA: TGTGCCACCAAGGCGAGCGGACAACACAATGAGCAGTTCTTC; CDR3 protein: CATKASGQHNEQFF
J gene: TRBJ2-1; V gene: TRBV12-3/TRBV12-4; clone size: many; D gene: -; CDR3 DNA: TGTGCCAGCACCCCTGGGGTGGGTTACAATGAGCAGTTCTTC; CDR3 protein: CASTPGVGYNEQFF
J gene: TRBJ2-5; V gene: TRBV5-1; clone size: few; D gene: -; CDR3 DNA: TGCGCCAGCAGCACCTGGACACGGGAGTATCAAGAGACCCAGTACTTC; CDR3 protein: CASSTWTREYQETQYF
J gene: TRBJ2-1; V gene: TRBV10-3; clone size: many; D gene: -; CDR3 DNA: TGTGCCATCAAAATTCGAGGGACGGACAATGAGCAGTTCTTC; CDR3 protein: CAIKIRGTDNEQFF
J gene: TRBJ1-2; V gene: TRBV4-1; clone size: -; D gene: TRBD1; CDR3 DNA: TGCGCCAGCAGCCAATTTCTGGGACAGGGAAGAGACGGCTACACCTTC; CDR3 protein: CASSQFLGQGRDGYTF
J gene: TRBJ1-1; V gene: TRBV7-9; clone size: few; D gene: -; CDR3 DNA: TGTGCCAGCAGTCTACAGGTTCTGAACACTGAAGCTTTCTTT; CDR3 protein: CASSLQVLNTEAFF
J gene: TRBJ1-1; V gene: TRBV11-3; clone size: -; D gene: -; CDR3 DNA: TGTGCCAGCAGCTTAGTCGGAGAGGACACTGAAGCTTTCTTT; CDR3 protein: CASSLVGEDTEAFF
J gene: TRBJ1-2; V gene: TRBV28; clone size: few; D gene: -; CDR3 DNA: TGTGCCAGCACCCAGAACGACAGGAACTACACCTTC; CDR3 protein: CASTQNDRNYTF
J gene: TRBJ2-7; V gene: TRBV10-1; clone size: many; D gene: -; CDR3 DNA: TGCGCCAGCAGTGATTCCGGGAACTCCTACGAGCAGTACTTC; CDR3 protein: CASSDSGNSYEQYF
J gene: TRBJ2-3; V gene: TRBV30; clone size: many; D gene: -; CDR3 DNA: TGTGCCTGGAGGCGGGATAGCGCAGATACGCAGTATTTT; CDR3 protein: CAWRRDSADTQYF
J gene: TRBJ2-1; V gene: TRBV30; clone size: few; D gene: -; CDR3 DNA: TGTGCCTGGAGCCACGGGGACAATGAGCAGTTCTTC; CDR3 protein: CAWSHGDNEQFF
J gene: TRBJ1-2; V gene: TRBV3-1; clone size: few; D gene: -; CDR3 DNA: TGTGCCAGCAGCCAAGAAAGGGGCCCCTATGGCTACACCTTC; CDR3 protein: CASSQERGPYGYTF
J gene: TRBJ1-5; V gene: TRBV4-1; clone size: -; D gene: -; CDR3 DNA: TGCGCCAGCAGCCAAGATGGGAGTATCCATAGCAATCAGCCCCAGCATTTT; CDR3 protein: CASSQDGSIHSNQPQHF
J gene: TRBJ1-2; V gene: TRBV5-6; clone size: few; D gene: -; CDR3 DNA: TGTGCCAGCAGCTACGCCCGGGGGACCGGCTACACCTTC; CDR3 protein: CASSYARGTGYTF
J gene: TRBJ1-6; V gene: TRBV25-1; clone size: -; D gene: -; CDR3 DNA: TGTGCCAGTAACGGAGACACCAATAATTCACCCCTCCACTTT; CDR3 protein: CASNGDTNNSPLHF
J gene: TRBJ2-7; V gene: TRBV12-3/TRBV12-4; clone size: -; D gene: -; CDR3 DNA: TGTGCCAGCAGCGCCAGGGTCTCCTACGAGCAGTACTTC; CDR3 protein: CASSARVSYEQYF
J gene: TRBJ2-3; V gene: TRBV7-2; clone size: -; D gene: -; CDR3 DNA: TGTGCCAGCAGCTTTGCTTGGACGTCATCGGATACGCAGTATTTT; CDR3 protein: CASSFAWTSSDTQYF
J gene: TRBJ2-5; V gene: TRBV27; clone size: many; D gene: -; CDR3 DNA: TGTGCCAGCAGTTTGAACCGCCGCCAGACCCAGTACTTC; CDR3 protein: CASSLNRRQTQYF
J gene: TRBJ2-4; V gene: TRBV6-1; clone size: -; D gene: TRBD2; CDR3 DNA: TGTGCCAGCAGGACTAGCAGGCAAAACATTCAGTACTTC; CDR3 protein: CASRTSRQNIQYF
J gene: TRBJ2-6; V gene: TRBV7-9; clone size: many; D gene: -; CDR3 DNA: TGTGCCAGCAGCCCTGAGTGGGGGCTAACGAGCTCTGGGGCCAACGTCCTGACTTTC; CDR3 protein: CASSPEWGLTSSGANVLTF
J gene: TRBJ2-1; V gene: TRBV11-2; clone size: many; D gene: -; CDR3 DNA: TGTGCCAGCAGCTTCGAGCGGGCCGGTGGGTTCTACAATGAGCAGTTCTTC; CDR3 protein: CASSFERAGGFYNEQFF
J gene: TRBJ1-1; V gene: TRBV3-1; clone size: many; D gene: -; CDR3 DNA: TGTGCCAGCAGCCAAGCTGGTTGGAACACTGAAGCTTTCTTT; CDR3 protein: CASSQAGWNTEAFF
J gene: TRBJ2-1; V gene: TRBV20-1; clone size: -; D gene: -; CDR3 DNA: TGCAGTCTAGGGAGGAGGAGCTACAATGAGCAGTTCTTC; CDR3 protein: CSLGRRSYNEQFF
J gene: TRBJ2-1; V gene: TRBV24-1; clone size: -; D gene: -; CDR3 DNA: TGTGCCAAATCGGGCTGTTCGAGGCGGGATGAGCAGTTCTTC; CDR3 protein: CAKSGCSRRDEQFF
J gene: TRBJ2-2; V gene: TRBV27; clone size: -; D gene: -; CDR3 DNA: TGTGCCAGCAGATTTGGCCCCGGGGCCGGGGAGCTGTTTTTT; CDR3 protein: CASRFGPGAGELFF
J gene: TRBJ2-3; V gene: TRBV13; clone size: -; D gene: -; CDR3 DNA: TGTGCCAGCAGACATCTAGATTCAGATACGCAGTATTTT; CDR3 protein: CASRHLDSDTQYF
J gene: TRBJ2-4; V gene: TRBV20-1; clone size: few; D gene: TRBD2; CDR3 DNA: TGCAGTGCTAGGACTAGCGTAATAGCCAAAAACATTCAGTACTTC; CDR3 protein: CSARTSVIAKNIQYF
J gene: TRBJ1-5; V gene: TRBV27; clone size: few; D gene: -; CDR3 DNA: TGTGCCAGCAGTTTCCTACAGGGACCCCAGCATTTT; CDR3 protein: CASSFLQGPQHF
J gene: TRBJ1-1; V gene: TRBV11-2; clone size: many; D gene: -; CDR3 DNA: TGTGCCAGCAGCCCCGCCACCATGAACACTGAAGCTTTCTTT; CDR3 protein: CASSPATMNTEAFF
J gene: TRBJ1-2; V gene: TRBV15; clone size: -; D gene: -; CDR3 DNA: TGTGCCACCAGTGTGTCGGGGGCAGGGTATGGCTACACCTTC; CDR3 protein: CATSVSGAGYGYTF
J gene: TRBJ1-2; V gene: TRBV19; clone size: -; D gene: -; CDR3 DNA: TGTGCCAGTAGTATCGGCAGGCTGGTAGACTATGGCTACACCTTC; CDR3 protein: CASSIGRLVDYGYTF
J gene: TRBJ2-1; V gene: TRBV7-2; clone size: many; D gene: -; CDR3 DNA: TGTGCCAGCAGCCCAGCTTGGGCCACAGGGCAGTTCTTC; CDR3 protein: CASSPAWATGQFF
J gene: TRBJ1-2; V gene: TRBV6-1; clone size: few; D gene: -; CDR3 DNA: TGTGCCAGCAGTGAAGCGCGAGGTTCTTATGGCTACACCTTC; CDR3 protein: CASSEARGSYGYTF
J gene: TRBJ2-1; V gene: TRBV9; clone size: few; D gene: -; CDR3 DNA: TGTGCCAGCAGCGAACCCAGACAGGGGGGTCCGACTAGCGGAACTTACAATGAGCAGTTCTTC; CDR3 protein: CASSEPRQGGPTSGTYNEQFF
J gene: TRBJ2-7; V gene: TRBV7-9; clone size: many; D gene: TRBD1; CDR3 DNA: TGTGCCAGCAGCTCCCGACAGGGGAAGGCTGACGAGCAGTACTTC; CDR3 protein: CASSSRQGKADEQYF
J gene: TRBJ2-7; V gene: TRBV6-1; clone size: few; D gene: -; CDR3 DNA: TGTGCCAGCAGTGTCTCTGGGACCTACGAGCAGTACTTC; CDR3 protein: CASSVSGTYEQYF
J gene: TRBJ2-5; V gene: TRBV11-2; clone size: many; D gene: -; CDR3 DNA: TGTGCCAGCAGCTCGAGACTAGAGGAAGAGACCCAGTACTTC; CDR3 protein: CASSSRLEEETQYF
J gene: TRBJ1-2; V gene: TRBV12-3/TRBV12-4; clone size: -; D gene: -; CDR3 DNA: TGTGCCAGCACCCCCCATTATAACTATGGCTACACCTTC; CDR3 protein: CASTPHYNYGYTF
J gene: TRBJ2-7; V gene: TRBV19; clone size: few; D gene: -; CDR3 DNA: TGTGCCAGTAGTGGGTCAACAGACTACGAGCAGTACTTC; CDR3 protein: CASSGSTDYEQYF
J gene: TRBJ2-2; V gene: TRBV7-6; clone size: many; D gene: -; CDR3 DNA: TGTGCCAGCAGCTTATACTATCCCGGGGAGCTGTTTTTT; CDR3 protein: CASSLYYPGELFF
J gene: TRBJ2-1; V gene: TRBV20-1; clone size: many; D gene: TRBD2; CDR3 DNA: TGCAGTGCTAGAGACCGAGCGGGAGAGCGCTACAATGAGCAGTTCTTC; CDR3 protein: CSARDRAGERYNEQFF
J gene: TRBJ1-1; V gene: TRBV19; clone size: few; D gene: -; CDR3 DNA: TGTGCCAGTAGGCTAGAAAACACTGAAGCTTTCTTT; CDR3 protein: CASRLENTEAFF
J gene: TRBJ2-3; V gene: TRBV6-5; clone size: few; D gene: -; CDR3 DNA: TGTGCCAGCAGTTACTCTCCGGAAGGCGGTACGCAGTATTTT; CDR3 protein: CASSYSPEGGTQYF
J gene: TRBJ2-7; V gene: TRBV28; clone size: many; D gene: -; CDR3 DNA: TGTGCCAGCAGTTTATGGCGGAGGATTGGGTACGAGCAGTACTTC; CDR3 protein: CASSLWRRIGYEQYF
J gene: TRBJ2-1; V gene: TRBV19; clone size: -; D gene: TRBD2; CDR3 DNA: TGTGCCAGTAGTACCGAACTAGCGGGAGTTAATGAGCAGTTCTTC; CDR3 protein: CASSTELAGVNEQFF
J gene: TRBJ1-5; V gene: TRBV7-2; clone size: many; D gene: -; CDR3 DNA: TGTGCCAGCAGCGCTCAGGGAGCGGGCCAGCCCCAGCATTTT; CDR3 protein: CASSAQGAGQPQHF
J gene: TRBJ2-7; V gene: TRBV5-1; clone size: many; D gene: -; CDR3 DNA: TGCGCCAGCAGCCCGCAGTCGGGTGTTTGGTACGAGCAGTACTTC; CDR3 protein: CASSPQSGVWYEQYF
J gene: TRBJ2-7; V gene: TRBV20-1; clone size: many; D gene: -; CDR3 DNA: TGCAGTGCCCCTGGGGCGGTGTCCTACGAGCAGTACTTC; CDR3 protein: CSAPGAVSYEQYF
J gene: TRBJ2-7; V gene: TRBV20-1; clone size: many; D gene: -; CDR3 DNA: TGCAGTGCTAGAGATGCGGGCACCTACGAGCAGTACTTC; CDR3 protein: CSARDAGTYEQYF
J gene: TRBJ2-1; V gene: TRBV28; clone size: many; D gene: TRBD2; CDR3 DNA: TGTGCCAGCCTGACTAGCGGGAGAAGCAATGAGCAGTTCTTC; CDR3 protein: CASLTSGRSNEQFF
J gene: TRBJ2-7; V gene: TRBV19; clone size: few; D gene: TRBD1; CDR3 DNA: TGTGCCAGCAGTCCCGGACAGGGAAGCGCCTACGAGCAGTACTTC; CDR3 protein: CASSPGQGSAYEQYF
J gene: TRBJ2-7; V gene: TRBV19; clone size: few; D gene: -; CDR3 DNA: TGTGCCAGTAGTTTGGTCCTCTCCTACGAGCAGTACTTC; CDR3 protein: CASSLVLSYEQYF
J gene: TRBJ1-1; V gene: TRBV29-1; clone size: -; D gene: -; CDR3 DNA: TGCAGCGTTGGGGGTAGGGCAGTGGTCGCTTTCTTT; CDR3 protein: CSVGGRAVVAFF
J gene: TRBJ1-5; V gene: TRBV2; clone size: many; D gene: -; CDR3 DNA: TGTGCCAGCGCAGGGGAGGTGTATAGCAATCAGCCCCAGCATTTT; CDR3 protein: CASAGEVYSNQPQHF